The 22 T cell receptor beta chains below were found in one sample sequenced in a study of blood T cell repertoires in COVID-19 (dated by TCRdb to 2019 to 2021). Libraries were built with the immunoSEQ multiplex PCR assay. Not all clones reach the TCRdb copy of this immuneACCESS table, which keeps in-frame sequences only. Checked studies attribute under half of the gap to unresolved V genes and leave the rest unexplained. For this sample the table gives roughly 70,000 clones, of which approximately 91% were detected only once. The top ten hold 3% to 4.5% of the sample. The sample was peripheral blood. These receptor sequences come from a man in his sixties or seventies with acute or convalescent COVID-19.

V gene TRBV19 combines with J gene TRBJ1-5; 7 nucleotides agree with TRBD1. This CDR3 region has 14 residues. V lost 3 bases and J lost 6; bases outside the gene matches: 5. Germline CDR1 LNHDA, CDR2 SQIVND (reference sequence). The CDR3 nucleotides are TGTGCCAGTAGTATTGGCAGGGACAGTCAGCCCCAGCATTTT. Translated, it gives CASSIGRDSQPQHF.

J is TRBJ2-2 and V is TRBV3-1 (or the pseudogene TRBV3-2), with D perhaps TRBD1 (5 bases). Per germline, CDR1 LGHDT and CDR2 YNNKEL (reference sequence). Trimming left V 5 bases short and J 3 bases short, with 13 bases between. This CDR3 contains 15 residues. CDR3 residues: CASSEGYRYTGELFF. In DNA form, the CDR3 reads TGTGCCAGCAGCGAAGGGTACAGGTACACCGGGGAGCTGTTTTTT.

The chain recombines TRBV5-5 with TRBJ2-3, with TRBD1 as a possible D gene (5 bases). This CDR3 is built from 15 residues. Germline-derived CDR1 and CDR2 are SGHKS and YYEKEE (reference sequence). The V and J ends lost 0 bases and 2 bases respectively, with 10 bases between them. In DNA, the CDR3 is TGTGCCAGCAGCTTGGCCGACAGATTCACAGATACGCAGTATTTT. It specifies CASSLADRFTDTQYF.

This sequence joins TRBV7-2 and TRBJ2-7, with 10 positions matching TRBD1. Germline V gene sequence: CDR1 SGHTA, CDR2 FQGNSA. The CDR3 spans 15 residues. Trimming cost V 5 bases and J 2 bases; bases outside gene matches: 6. The CDR3 loop reads CASSPGQGRPYEQYF. Here the CDR3 DNA reads TGTGCCAGCAGCCCGGGACAGGGGAGACCCTACGAGCAGTACTTC.

This clone was observed a single time. This sequence joins TRBV7-9 and TRBJ2-1, with 7 bases matching TRBD1. The CDR3 spans 14 residues. The germline V gene has CDR1 SEHNR and CDR2 FQNEAQ (reference sequence). Losses at the gene ends were 2 bases for V and 15 bases for J; bases not matched to a gene: 13. Written as DNA, the CDR3 is TGTGCCAGCAGCTTATCAGCCGGGACAGACTATGCGTTCTTC. This sequence encodes CASSLSAGTDYAFF.

J is TRBJ1-1 and V is TRBV4-1, with a weak D call TRBD1 (5 bases). The V and J ends lost 5 bases and 2 bases respectively, with 12 bases between them. CDR1 is MGHRA and CDR2 is YSYEKL in the germline V gene. The CDR3 is 14 residues long. Written as DNA, the CDR3 is TGCGCCAGCAGCTCGGGGGTTGGAAACACTGAAGCTTTCTTT. It translates to CASSSGVGNTEAFF.

The chain recombines TRBV7-6 with TRBJ1-1; 10 bases agree with TRBD1. This CDR3 is 16 amino acids long. The germline CDR1 and CDR2 sequences are SGHVS and FNYEAQ. V was pared by 4 bases and J by 3 bases, with 8 bases of the junction left unmatched. CDR3 in amino acids: CASSSGTGERYTEAFF. The CDR3 coding sequence is TGTGCCAGCAGCTCAGGGACAGGGGAGCGTTACACTGAAGCTTTCTTT.

This rearrangement joins TRBV7-3 to TRBJ2-1, with D maybe TRBD2 (6 bases). Per germline, CDR1 SGHTA and CDR2 FQGTGA. There are 16 residues in the CDR3. Trimming removed 5 bases from V and 2 bases from J, with 16 bases in between. The CDR3 here is CASSPTLGGTYNEQFF. The CDR3, as DNA: TGTGCCAGCAGCCCCACCCTCGGGGGAACCTACAATGAGCAGTTCTTC. The whole variable domain, filled in from reference TRBV7-3 and TRBJ2-1, reads GAGVSQTPSNKVTEKGKYVELRCDPISGHTALYWYRQSLGQGPEFLIYFQGTGAADDSGLPNDRFFAVRPEGSVSTLKIQRTERGDSAVYLCASSPTLGGTYNEQFFGPGTRLTVL.

This clone was seen once. This chain connects TRBV21-1 to TRBJ1-1; TRBD1 is the table's D call and was not checked against the DNA. TRBV21-1 is a recognized pseudogene. This CDR3 has 15 amino acids. Written as DNA, the CDR3 is TGTGCCAGCCCGGACAGGGGGCGCCTGAACACTGAAGCTTTCTTT. As protein: CASPDRGRLNTEAFF.

The chain recombines TRBV6-2 or TRBV6-3 with TRBJ1-5, with D perhaps TRBD1 (6 bases). Germline assignment: CDR1 MNHEY and CDR2 SVGEGT. The CDR3 sequence is 18 residues long. V was shortened by 2 bases and J by 0 bases, with 17 bases between the two germline ends. The CDR3 nucleotides are TGTGCCAGCAGTTACGGTCAGGGGACCACCTATAGCAATCAGCCCCAGCATTTT. Protein product: CASSYGQGTTYSNQPQHF.

A few counts support this clone. CDR3 amino acids: CARLDWFSYEQYF. The CDR3 DNA reads as TGCGCCAGGTTGGACTGGTTCTCCTACGAGCAGTACTTC. This chain uses TRBV23-1 with TRBJ2-7, with D perhaps matching TRBD2 (5 bases). Being an ORF, TRBV23-1 has a function that is uncertain. The CDR3 is 13 residues long. Deletions cut 9 bases from V and 0 bases from J, with 12 bases between.

The V call is TRBV19, the J call TRBJ1-6; D is undetermined. Trimming shortened V by 9 bases and J by 5 bases, and 11 bases separated the two germline ends. Germline V lookup: CDR1 LNHDA, CDR2 SQIVND (reference sequence). CDR3 length: 13 residues. This chain's CDR3 is CASRRVDNSPLHF. The CDR3 region has the DNA TGTGCCAGCCGGAGGGTTGATAATTCACCCCTCCACTTT.

The V gene is TRBV2, the J gene TRBJ2-3, with 9 bases identical to TRBD2. There are 15 residues in the CDR3. Germline CDR1 is SNHLY and CDR2 is FYNNEI. Trimming cost V 7 bases and J 2 bases; bases outside gene matches: 7. The CDR3 nucleotides are TGTGCCAGCACCGGGACTAGCATAATCACAGATACGCAGTATTTT. Translating gives CASTGTSIITDTQYF.

The chain recombines TRBV6-6 with TRBJ2-5; no firm D call. The V end was cut by 5 bases, the J end by 5 bases, with 9 bases between. Germline loops: CDR1 MNHNY, CDR2 SVGAGI (reference sequence). The CDR3 length is 12 residues. In DNA form, the CDR3 reads TGTGCCAGCAGTCCTGTCGGGGAGACCCAGTACTTC. It codes for CASSPVGETQYF.

The rearrangement links TRBV7-3 to TRBJ1-2; D is uncertain. Trimming left V 2 bases short and J 3 bases short, with 10 bases between. The germline gives CDR1 SGHTA, CDR2 FQGTGA. The CDR3 runs 14 residues. The CDR3 protein is CASSLAREDYGYTF. The CDR3 DNA is TGTGCCAGCAGCTTAGCCCGAGAGGACTATGGCTACACCTTC.

The genes are TRBV19 and TRBJ2-2, with unresolved D. Between the trimmed V and J ends, which lost 6 bases and 7 bases, there was a span of 12 bases. The germline V gene has CDR1 LNHDA and CDR2 SQIVND (reference sequence). The CDR3 spans 13 residues. Here the CDR3 DNA reads TGTGCCAGTAGCCCCGTGGTAGTCGGGGAGCTGTTTTTT. Its protein product is CASSPVVVGELFF.

The chain joins TRBV6-2 or TRBV6-3 to TRBJ1-5, with 10 bases matching TRBD1. The germline V gene has CDR1 MNHEY and CDR2 SVGEGT. The CDR3 extends over 14 amino acids. V was pared by 5 bases and J by 3 bases, with 1 base of the junction left unmatched. DNA for the CDR3: TGTGCCAGCAGTGACAGGGGGCCCAATCAGCCCCAGCATTTT. As protein: CASSDRGPNQPQHF.

V gene TRBV9 combines with J gene TRBJ2-1; possible D gene TRBD1, 5 bases. The V gene's germline CDR1 is SGDLS and CDR2 YYNGEE. This CDR3 comprises 16 residues. Trimming took off 0 bases at V and 0 bases at J, with 10 bases between the two ends. CDR3 amino acids: CASSVAQVSSYNEQFF. Here the CDR3 DNA reads TGTGCCAGCAGCGTAGCACAGGTCAGCTCCTACAATGAGCAGTTCTTC. Full variable domain (remainder filled in from reference TRBV9 and TRBJ2-1): DSGVTQTPKHLITATGQRVTLRCSPRSGDLSVYWYQQSLDQGLQFLIQYYNGEERAKGNILERFSAQQFPDLHSELNLSSLELGDSALYFCASSVAQVSSYNEQFFGPGTRLTVL.

V gene TRBV19 combines with J gene TRBJ2-2; D possibly corresponds to TRBD2 (6 bases). Trimming cost V 6 bases and J 0 bases, with 11 bases left between them. The CDR3 has 15 residues. Germline CDR1 is LNHDA and CDR2 is SQIVND (reference sequence). The CDR3 coding sequence is TGTGCCAGTAGACCCGGGAGAACGAACACCGGGGAGCTGTTTTTT. It specifies CASRPGRTNTGELFF.

The V and J genes are TRBV6-5 and TRBJ1-2; D gene uncertain. The CDR3 is 12 residues long. Trimming removed 4 bases from V and 8 bases from J, with 11 bases in between. Germline CDR1 and CDR2: MNHEY and SVGAGI. Here the CDR3 reads CASSLEGLGYTF. Written as DNA, the CDR3 is TGTGCCAGCAGTTTGGAGGGTCTGGGCTACACCTTC.

This chain connects TRBV4-1 to TRBJ2-1; 9 bases are a match to TRBD2. The germline V gene encodes CDR1 MGHRA and CDR2 YSYEKL. The CDR3 is 13 residues long. V gave up 4 bases and J gave up 13 bases; unmatched junction bases: 8. The CDR3 nucleotides are TGCGCCAGCAGCCCCTCGGGACTAGCCGTTCAGTTCTTC. It yields the protein CASSPSGLAVQFF.

The rearrangement links TRBV27 to TRBJ1-4; 8 bases match TRBD1. The CDR3 consists of 14 residues. CDR1 MNHEY and CDR2 SMNVEV come from the germline V gene (reference sequence). The V and J ends lost 3 bases and 8 bases, in that order; junction bases with no gene match: 5. CDR3 DNA sequence: TGTGCCAGCAGTTTTCAGGGGGCGGGCGAAAAACTGTTTTTT. As protein: CASSFQGAGEKLFF.